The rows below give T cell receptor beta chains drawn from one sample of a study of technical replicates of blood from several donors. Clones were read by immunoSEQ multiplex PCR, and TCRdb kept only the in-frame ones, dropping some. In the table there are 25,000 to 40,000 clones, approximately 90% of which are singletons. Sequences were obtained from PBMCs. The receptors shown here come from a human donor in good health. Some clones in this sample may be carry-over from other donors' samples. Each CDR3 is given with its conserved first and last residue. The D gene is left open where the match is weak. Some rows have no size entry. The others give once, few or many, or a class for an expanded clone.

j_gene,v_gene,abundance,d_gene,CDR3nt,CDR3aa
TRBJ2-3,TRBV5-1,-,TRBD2,TGCGCCAGCAGCTTGCCCCCCCGGGGACTAGCGGGCTTCTACACAGATACGCAGTATTTT,CASSLPPRGLAGFYTDTQYF
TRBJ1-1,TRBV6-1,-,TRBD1,TGTGCCAGCAGTGTCGGGACAGTGAGCACTGAAGCTTTCTTT,CASSVGTVSTEAFF
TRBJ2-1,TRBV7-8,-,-,TGTGCCAGCAGCTTACGGCGGGACGGATTACTCTTC,CASSLRRDGLLF
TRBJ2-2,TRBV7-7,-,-,TGTGCCAGCAGCCCTACCGCCGGGGAGCTGTTTTTT,CASSPTAGELFF
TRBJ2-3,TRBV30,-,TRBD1,TGTGCCTGGGACCAACAGGGGCTTATCACAGATACGCAGTATTTT,CAWDQQGLITDTQYF
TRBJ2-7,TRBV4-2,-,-,TGTGCCAGCAGCCAAGGAGGGAACTCCTACGAGCAGTACTTC,CASSQGGNSYEQYF
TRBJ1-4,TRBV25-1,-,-,TGTGCCAGCAGTGAAGCTGGCAGGGGACCTGAAAAACTGTTTTTT,CASSEAGRGPEKLFF
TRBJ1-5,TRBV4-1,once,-,TGCGCCAGCAGCCCGTTCTCTGCCCCGGTAGGACAAGAAAATCAGCCCCAGCATTTT,CASSPFSAPVGQENQPQHF
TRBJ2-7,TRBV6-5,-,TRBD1,TGTGCCAGCAGTTACTCGGGGACAGGGTTTTACGAGCAGTACTTC,CASSYSGTGFYEQYF
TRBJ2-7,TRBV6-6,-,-,TGTGCCAGCAGTACGGGGACTTACTACGAGCAGTACTTC,CASSTGTYYEQYF
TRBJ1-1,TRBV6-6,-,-,TGTGCCAGCAGCCCTGGCCGGGGGGCGAGGGCTGAAGCTTTCTTT,CASSPGRGARAEAFF
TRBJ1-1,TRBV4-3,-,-,TGCGCCAGCAGCCAAGACGTACTCATGAACACTGAAGCTTTCTTT,CASSQDVLMNTEAFF
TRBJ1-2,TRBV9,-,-,TGTGCCAGCAGCGTAGAAGACATCGGCTATGGCTACACCTTC,CASSVEDIGYGYTF
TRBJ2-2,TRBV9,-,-,TGTGCCAGCAGCGTAAGGGGTGACTGGAGCGGGGAGCTGTTTTTT,CASSVRGDWSGELFF
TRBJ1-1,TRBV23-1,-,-,TGCGCCAGCAGTCGGATCCGGGACTCATACACTGAAGCTTTCTTT,CASSRIRDSYTEAFF
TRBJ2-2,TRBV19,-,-,TGTGCCACCGAGCAGGACGGGTCGGGGAACGGGGAGCTGTTTTTT,CATEQDGSGNGELFF
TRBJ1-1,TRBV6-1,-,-,TGTGCCAGCACCTCAGGGCAGAAGAACACTGAAGCTTTCTTT,CASTSGQKNTEAFF
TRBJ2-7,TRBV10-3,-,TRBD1,TGTGCCACCGGGACAGGGGAACACTACGAGCAGTACTTC,CATGTGEHYEQYF
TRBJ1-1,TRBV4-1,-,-,TGCGCCAGCAGCCAGGCCGACAGCCAGGTAGCTTTCTTT,CASSQADSQVAFF
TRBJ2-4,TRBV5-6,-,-,TGTGCCAGCAGCTTAGGTCAGGTAGCCAAAAACATTCAGTACTTC,CASSLGQVAKNIQYF
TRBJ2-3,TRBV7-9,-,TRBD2,TGTGCCAGCAGCTTAGAGACTAGCGGGAGCCCAGATACGCAGTATTTT,CASSLETSGSPDTQYF
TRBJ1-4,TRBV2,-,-,TGTGCCAGCACACGTGATGCGAAACTGTTTTTT,CASTRDAKLFF
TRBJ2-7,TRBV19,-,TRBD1,TGTGCCAGTAGTATCCCCCCGGGGACAGGGGTCCACGAGCAGTACTTC,CASSIPPGTGVHEQYF
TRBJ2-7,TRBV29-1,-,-,TGCAGCGTTCGGCCAGGATCCTACGAGCAGTACTTC,CSVRPGSYEQYF
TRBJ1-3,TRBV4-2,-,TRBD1,TGTGCCAGCAGCCAAGATTGGCAGGGGGCGTTGGGAAACACCATATATTTT,CASSQDWQGALGNTIYF
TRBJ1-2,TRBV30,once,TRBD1,TGTGCCTGGAGTCGTCGACAGGGATATAGGGATGGCTACACCTTC,CAWSRRQGYRDGYTF
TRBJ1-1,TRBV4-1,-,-,TGCGCCAGCAGCCAAGATCGGAACAGGGCGGAGAACACTGAAGCTTTCTTT,CASSQDRNRAENTEAFF
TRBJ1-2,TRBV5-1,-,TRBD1,TGCGCCAGTAGGCCGGGGGGACAGGGTGAGACTGGCTACACCTTC,CASRPGGQGETGYTF
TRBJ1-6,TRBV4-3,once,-,TGCGCCAGCAGCCACCTGGCTAATTCACCCCTCCACTTT,CASSHLANSPLHF
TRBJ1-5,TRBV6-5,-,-,TGTGCCAGCAGGCAACAGGGTGGCAATCAGCCCCAGCATTTT,CASRQQGGNQPQHF
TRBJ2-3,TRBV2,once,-,TGTGCCAACGGGGGGCAGGTCACAGATACGCAGTATTTT,CANGGQVTDTQYF
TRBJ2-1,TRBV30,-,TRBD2,TGTGCCTGGAGCGGTTTAGCGGGACCCTCCTACAATGAGCAGTTCTTC,CAWSGLAGPSYNEQFF
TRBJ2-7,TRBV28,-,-,TGTGCCAGCAGTTTAGGGCAGGGCCCCTACGAGCAGTACTTC,CASSLGQGPYEQYF
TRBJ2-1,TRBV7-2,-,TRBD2,TGTGCCAGCAGCACCTTAGCGGGAGGGCCGAAGGAGCAGTTCTTC,CASSTLAGGPKEQFF
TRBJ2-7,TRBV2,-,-,TGTGCCAGCAGTGAAATGAATGTACTACGTCGAGAGCAGTACTTC,CASSEMNVLRREQYF